This T cell receptor (beta chain) was documented in a study of cytomegalovirus exposure and HLA in healthy donors. As regards this clone: As yet, its antigen is unknown.

General study results and limits: An analysis done earlier found most TCR beta V segments productive about 87% or about 30% of the time. The dataset shows that most TCR sequences were rare, while some public TCRs occurred in many donors. Per published reports, the classifier diagnosed cytomegalovirus status with high specificity and sensitivity.

PCR employed 60 Vbeta and 13 Jbeta primers. TCRdb keeps only in-frame clones here, not all; method: immunoSEQ multiplex PCR. Among 270,000 or so clones listed, 85% to 95% were seen once. The sample consisted of PBMCs. The sequence derives from a girl aged 2-9 years in good health and CMV-seronegative.

The CDR3 sequence is CASSEYSAYEQYF. CDR3 bases: TGTGCCAGCAGTGAATATAGTGCCTACGAGCAGTACTTC. The chain is built from TRBV25-1 and TRBJ2-7, with no clear D. This CDR3 contains 13 residues. Between the trimmed V and J ends, which lost 0 bases and 2 bases, there was a span of 5 bases. From germline, CDR1 is MGHDK and CDR2 SYGVNS.